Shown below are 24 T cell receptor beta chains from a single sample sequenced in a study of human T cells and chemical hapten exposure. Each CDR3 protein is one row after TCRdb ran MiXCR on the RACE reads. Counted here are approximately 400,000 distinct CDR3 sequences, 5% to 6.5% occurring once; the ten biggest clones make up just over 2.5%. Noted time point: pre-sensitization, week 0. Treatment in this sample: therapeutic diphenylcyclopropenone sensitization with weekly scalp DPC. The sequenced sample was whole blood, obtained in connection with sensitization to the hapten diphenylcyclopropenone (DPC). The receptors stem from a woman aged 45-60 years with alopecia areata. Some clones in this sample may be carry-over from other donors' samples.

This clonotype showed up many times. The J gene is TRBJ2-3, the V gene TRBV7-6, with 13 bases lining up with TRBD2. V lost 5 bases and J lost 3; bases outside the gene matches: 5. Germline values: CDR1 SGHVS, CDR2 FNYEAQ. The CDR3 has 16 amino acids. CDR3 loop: CASSNGLAGVTDTQYF. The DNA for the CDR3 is TGTGCCAGCAGCAACGGACTAGCGGGGGTAACAGATACGCAGTATTTT. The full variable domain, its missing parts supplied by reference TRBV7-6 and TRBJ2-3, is GAGVSQSPRYKVTKRGQDVALRCDPISGHVSLYWYRQALGQGPEFLTYFNYEAQQDKSGLPNDRFSAERPEGSISTLTIQRTEQRDSAMYRCASSNGLAGVTDTQYFGPGTRLTVL.

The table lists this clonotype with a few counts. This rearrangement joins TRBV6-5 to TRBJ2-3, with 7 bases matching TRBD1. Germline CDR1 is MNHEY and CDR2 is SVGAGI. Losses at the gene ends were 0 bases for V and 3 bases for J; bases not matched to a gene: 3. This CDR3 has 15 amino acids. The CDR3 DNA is TGTGCCAGCAGTTACTCCCGACAGGGAACAGATACGCAGTATTTT. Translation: CASSYSRQGTDTQYF.

The CDR3 DNA sequence: TGTGCCAGCAGTGCGAGTAGATCCCTCCACTTT. Its translation: CASSASRSLHF. The gene calls are TRBV2 and TRBJ1-6, with no clear D. V gave up 4 bases and J gave up 14 bases, with 9 bases separating them. The CDR3 is 11 amino acids. In germline, CDR1 is SNHLY, CDR2 FYNNEI.

In DNA, the CDR3 is TGCAGCGTCATTGGGGGCCCAGATACGCAGTATTTT. It encodes CSVIGGPDTQYF. The chain joins TRBV29-1 to TRBJ2-3, with D perhaps matching TRBD1 (6 bases). The CDR3 is 12 residues long. V lost 6 bases, J lost 4 bases, and 11 bases lay in between. Germline CDR1 SQVTM, CDR2 ANQGSEA.

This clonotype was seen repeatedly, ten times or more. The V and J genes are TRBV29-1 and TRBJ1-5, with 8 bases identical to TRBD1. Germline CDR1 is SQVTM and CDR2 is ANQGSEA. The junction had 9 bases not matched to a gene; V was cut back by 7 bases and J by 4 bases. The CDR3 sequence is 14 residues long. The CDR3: CSAATGEGNQPQHF. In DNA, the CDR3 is TGCAGCGCCGCGACAGGGGAGGGGAATCAGCCCCAGCATTTT.

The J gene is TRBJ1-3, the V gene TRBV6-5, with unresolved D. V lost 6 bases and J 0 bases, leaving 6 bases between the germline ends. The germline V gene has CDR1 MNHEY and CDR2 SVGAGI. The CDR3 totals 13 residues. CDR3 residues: CASRQPSGNTIYF. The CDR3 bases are TGTGCCAGCAGGCAGCCCTCTGGAAACACCATATATTTT.

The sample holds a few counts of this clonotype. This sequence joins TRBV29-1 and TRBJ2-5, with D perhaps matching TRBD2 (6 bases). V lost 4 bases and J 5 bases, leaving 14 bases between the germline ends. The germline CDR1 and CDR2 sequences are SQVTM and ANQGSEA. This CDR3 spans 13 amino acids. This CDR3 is CSVGELAGETQYF. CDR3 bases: TGCAGCGTTGGGGAACTAGCAGGGGAGACCCAGTACTTC.

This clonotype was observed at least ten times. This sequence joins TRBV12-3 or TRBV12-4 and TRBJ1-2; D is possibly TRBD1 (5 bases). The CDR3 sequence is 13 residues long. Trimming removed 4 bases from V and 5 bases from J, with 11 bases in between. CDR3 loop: CASSSGEGYGYTF. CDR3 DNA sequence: TGTGCCAGCAGTTCGGGCGAGGGGTATGGCTACACCTTC.

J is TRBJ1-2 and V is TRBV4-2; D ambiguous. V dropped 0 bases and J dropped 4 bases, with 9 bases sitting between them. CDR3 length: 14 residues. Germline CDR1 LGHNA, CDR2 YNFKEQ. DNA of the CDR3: TGTGCCAGCAGCCAAGATCGCTGGGGCTATGGCTACACCTTC. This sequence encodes CASSQDRWGYGYTF.

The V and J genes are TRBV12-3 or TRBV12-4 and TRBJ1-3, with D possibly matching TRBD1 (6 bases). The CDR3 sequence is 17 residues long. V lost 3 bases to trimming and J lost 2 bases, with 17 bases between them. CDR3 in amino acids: CASSFRAGARAGNTIYF. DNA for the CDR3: TGTGCCAGCAGTTTTAGGGCAGGGGCGAGAGCTGGAAACACCATATATTTT.

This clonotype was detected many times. In DNA, the CDR3 is TGTGCCAGCAGACCTACAGGGAGCTCTGGAAACACCATATATTTT. Protein: CASRPTGSSGNTIYF. The rearrangement joins TRBV12-3 or TRBV12-4 to TRBJ1-3; the D gene is possibly TRBD1 (6 bases). V was trimmed by 6 bases and J by 0 bases, leaving 12 bases between them. The CDR3 has 15 residues.

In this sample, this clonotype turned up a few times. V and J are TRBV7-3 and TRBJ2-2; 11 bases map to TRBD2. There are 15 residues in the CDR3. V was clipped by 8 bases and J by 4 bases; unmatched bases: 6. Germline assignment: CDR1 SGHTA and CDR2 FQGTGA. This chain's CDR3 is CASGLAGGPTGELFF. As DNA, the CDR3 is TGTGCCAGCGGATTAGCGGGGGGGCCCACCGGGGAGCTGTTTTTT.

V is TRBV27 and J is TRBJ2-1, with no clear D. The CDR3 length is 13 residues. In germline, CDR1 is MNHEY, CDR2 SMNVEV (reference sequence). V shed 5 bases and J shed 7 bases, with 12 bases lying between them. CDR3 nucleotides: TGTGCCAGCAGTCACCGGGCCCTGAATGAGCAGTTCTTC. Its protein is CASSHRALNEQFF.

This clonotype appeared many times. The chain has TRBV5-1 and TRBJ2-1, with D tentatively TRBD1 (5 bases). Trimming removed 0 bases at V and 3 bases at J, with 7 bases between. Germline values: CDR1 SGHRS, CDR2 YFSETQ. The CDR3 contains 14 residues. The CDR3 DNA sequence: TGCGCCAGCAGCTTGGCGGACAACTACAATGAGCAGTTCTTC. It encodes CASSLADNYNEQFF.

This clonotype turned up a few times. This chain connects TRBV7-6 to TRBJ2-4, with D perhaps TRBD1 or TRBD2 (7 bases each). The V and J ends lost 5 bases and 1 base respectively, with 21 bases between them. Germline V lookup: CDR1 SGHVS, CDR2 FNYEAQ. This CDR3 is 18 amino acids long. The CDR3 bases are TGTGCCAGCAGCCCGGGGGGACCCAGGGGGGTGGCCAAAAACATTCAGTACTTC. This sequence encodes CASSPGGPRGVAKNIQYF.

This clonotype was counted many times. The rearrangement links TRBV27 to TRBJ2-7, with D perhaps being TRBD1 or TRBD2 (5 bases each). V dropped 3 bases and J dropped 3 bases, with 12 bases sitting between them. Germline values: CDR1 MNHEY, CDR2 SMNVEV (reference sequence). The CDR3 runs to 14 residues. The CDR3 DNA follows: TGTGCCAGCAGTTTCGCCGGGACCCACTACGAGCAGTACTTC. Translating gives CASSFAGTHYEQYF.

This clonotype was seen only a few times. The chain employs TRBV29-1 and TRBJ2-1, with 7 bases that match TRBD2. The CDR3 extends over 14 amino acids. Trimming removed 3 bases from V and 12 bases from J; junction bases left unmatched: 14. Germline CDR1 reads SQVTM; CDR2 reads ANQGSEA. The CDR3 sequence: CSVELLGTTLWQFF. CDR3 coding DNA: TGCAGCGTTGAGCTTCTCGGGACTACCCTATGGCAGTTCTTC.

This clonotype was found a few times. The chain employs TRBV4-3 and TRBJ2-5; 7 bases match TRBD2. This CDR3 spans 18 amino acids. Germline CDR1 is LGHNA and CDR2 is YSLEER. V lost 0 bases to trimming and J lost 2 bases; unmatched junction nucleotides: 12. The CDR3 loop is CASSQDWQGASGQETQYF. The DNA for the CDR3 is TGCGCCAGCAGCCAAGATTGGCAGGGCGCTAGCGGACAAGAGACCCAGTACTTC.

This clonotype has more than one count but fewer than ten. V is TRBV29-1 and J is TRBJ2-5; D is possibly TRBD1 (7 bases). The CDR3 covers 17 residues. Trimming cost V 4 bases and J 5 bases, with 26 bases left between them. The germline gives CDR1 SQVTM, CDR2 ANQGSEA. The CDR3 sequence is CSVVWRGAGGIMETQYF. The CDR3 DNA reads TGCAGCGTTGTATGGCGGGGTGCAGGGGGAATCATGGAGACCCAGTACTTC.

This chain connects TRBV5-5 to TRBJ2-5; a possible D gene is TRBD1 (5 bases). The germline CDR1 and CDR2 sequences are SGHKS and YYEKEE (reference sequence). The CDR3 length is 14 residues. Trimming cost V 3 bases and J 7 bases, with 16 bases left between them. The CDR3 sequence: CASSSGWGQGTQYF. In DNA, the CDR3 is TGTGCCAGCAGCTCGGGTTGGGGCCAGGGGACCCAGTACTTC.

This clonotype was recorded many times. The CDR3 sequence is CSSLAGADTQYF. DNA for the CDR3: TGCAGCTCGTTAGCGGGCGCAGATACGCAGTATTTT. The J gene is TRBJ2-3, the V gene TRBV29-1; 7 bases agree with TRBD2. V lost 8 bases to trimming and J lost 4 bases; unmatched junction nucleotides: 6. CDR1 is SQVTM, CDR2 ANQGSEA, per germline. There are 12 residues in the CDR3.

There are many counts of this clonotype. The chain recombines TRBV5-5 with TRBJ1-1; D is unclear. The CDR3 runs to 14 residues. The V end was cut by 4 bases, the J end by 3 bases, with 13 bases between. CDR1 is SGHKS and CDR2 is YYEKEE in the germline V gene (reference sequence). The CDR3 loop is CASSRRVADTEAFF. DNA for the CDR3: TGTGCCAGCAGCAGGCGGGTCGCGGACACTGAAGCTTTCTTT.

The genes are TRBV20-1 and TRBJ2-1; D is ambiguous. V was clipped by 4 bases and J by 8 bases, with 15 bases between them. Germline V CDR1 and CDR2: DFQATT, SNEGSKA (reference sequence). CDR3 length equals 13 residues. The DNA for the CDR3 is TGCAGTGCTAACCTCCTCCACCGGGATGAGCAGTTCTTC. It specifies CSANLLHRDEQFF.

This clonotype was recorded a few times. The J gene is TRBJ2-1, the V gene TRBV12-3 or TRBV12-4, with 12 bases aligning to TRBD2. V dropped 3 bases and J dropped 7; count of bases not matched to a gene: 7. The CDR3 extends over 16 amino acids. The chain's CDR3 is CASSFFGLAGRNEQFF. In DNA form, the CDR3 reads TGTGCCAGCAGTTTTTTCGGACTAGCGGGAAGAAATGAGCAGTTCTTC.